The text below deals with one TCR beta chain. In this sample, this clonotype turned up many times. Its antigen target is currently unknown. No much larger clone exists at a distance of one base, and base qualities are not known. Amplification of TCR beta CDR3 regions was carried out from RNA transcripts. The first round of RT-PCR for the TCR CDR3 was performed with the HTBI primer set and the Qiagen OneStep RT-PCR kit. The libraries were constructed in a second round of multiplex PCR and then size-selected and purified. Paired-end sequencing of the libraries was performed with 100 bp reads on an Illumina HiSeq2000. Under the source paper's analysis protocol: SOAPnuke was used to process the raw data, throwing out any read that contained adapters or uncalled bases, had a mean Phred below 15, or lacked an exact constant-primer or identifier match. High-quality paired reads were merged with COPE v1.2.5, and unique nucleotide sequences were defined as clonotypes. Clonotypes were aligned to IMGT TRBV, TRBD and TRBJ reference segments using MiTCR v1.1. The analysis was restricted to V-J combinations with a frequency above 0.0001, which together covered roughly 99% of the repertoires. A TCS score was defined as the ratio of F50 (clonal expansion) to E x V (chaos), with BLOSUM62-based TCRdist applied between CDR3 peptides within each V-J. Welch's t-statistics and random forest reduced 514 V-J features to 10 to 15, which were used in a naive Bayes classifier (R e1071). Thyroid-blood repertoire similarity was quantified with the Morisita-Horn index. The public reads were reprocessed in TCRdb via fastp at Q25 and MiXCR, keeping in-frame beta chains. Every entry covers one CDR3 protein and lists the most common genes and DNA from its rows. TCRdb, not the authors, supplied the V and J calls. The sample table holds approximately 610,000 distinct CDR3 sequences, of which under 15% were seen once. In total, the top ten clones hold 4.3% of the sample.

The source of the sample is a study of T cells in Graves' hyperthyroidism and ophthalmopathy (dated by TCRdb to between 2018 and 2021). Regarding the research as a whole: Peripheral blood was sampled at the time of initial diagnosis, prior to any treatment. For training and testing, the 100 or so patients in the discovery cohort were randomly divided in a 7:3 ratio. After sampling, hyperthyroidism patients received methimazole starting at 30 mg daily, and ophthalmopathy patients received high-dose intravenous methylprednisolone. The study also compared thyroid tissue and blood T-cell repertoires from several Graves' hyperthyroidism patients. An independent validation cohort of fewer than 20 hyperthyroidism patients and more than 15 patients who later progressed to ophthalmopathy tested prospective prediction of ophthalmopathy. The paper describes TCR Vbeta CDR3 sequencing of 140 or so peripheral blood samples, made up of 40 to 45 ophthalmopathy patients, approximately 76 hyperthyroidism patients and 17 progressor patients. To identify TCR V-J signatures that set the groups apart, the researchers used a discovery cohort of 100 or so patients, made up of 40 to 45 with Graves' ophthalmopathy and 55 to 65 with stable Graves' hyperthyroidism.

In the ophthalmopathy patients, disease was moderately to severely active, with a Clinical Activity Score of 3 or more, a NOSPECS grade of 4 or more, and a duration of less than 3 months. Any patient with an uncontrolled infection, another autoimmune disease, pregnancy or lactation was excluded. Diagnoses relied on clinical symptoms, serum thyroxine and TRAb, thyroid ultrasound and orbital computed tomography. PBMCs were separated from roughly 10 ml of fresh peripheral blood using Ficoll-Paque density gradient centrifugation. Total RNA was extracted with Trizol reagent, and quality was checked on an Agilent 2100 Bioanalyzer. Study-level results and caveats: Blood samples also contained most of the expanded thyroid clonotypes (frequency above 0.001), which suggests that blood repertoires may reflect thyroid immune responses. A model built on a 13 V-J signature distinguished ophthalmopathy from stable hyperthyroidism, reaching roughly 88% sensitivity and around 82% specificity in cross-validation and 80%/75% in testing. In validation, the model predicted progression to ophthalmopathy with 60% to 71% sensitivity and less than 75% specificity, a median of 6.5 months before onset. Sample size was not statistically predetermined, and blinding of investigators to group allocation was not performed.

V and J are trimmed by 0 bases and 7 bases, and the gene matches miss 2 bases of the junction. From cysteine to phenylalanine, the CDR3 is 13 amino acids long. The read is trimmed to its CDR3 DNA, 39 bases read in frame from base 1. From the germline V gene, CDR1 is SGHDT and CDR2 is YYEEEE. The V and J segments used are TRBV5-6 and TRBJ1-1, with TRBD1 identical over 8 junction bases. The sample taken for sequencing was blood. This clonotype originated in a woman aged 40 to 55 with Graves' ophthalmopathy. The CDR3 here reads CASSLVGQDEAFF. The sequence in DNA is TGTGCCAGCAGCTTGGTGGGACAGGATGAAGCTTTCTTT.